Detailed here is one TCR beta chain. Its antigen is unknown. Base quality data are lacking; no much larger clone is found one base away. The sample comes from a study of blood T cell repertoires in COVID-19 (dated by TCRdb to 2020 to 2022). Some background on the complete study: The collaborator samples originated in the United States, Italy and Spain and spanned the acute and convalescent phases of COVID-19. The repertoires were released in a freely available public database intended as a resource for research on the immune response to SARS-CoV-2. The samples were drawn from two sources: the first 160 participants of the ongoing ImmuneRACE study, and 1,000 to 1,500 subjects contributed by 6 global collaborators. The sample metadata nearly always contained a de-identified subject ID, COVID-19 status, age in years and sex. HLA class I and class II types, where available, came from metadata supplied by the sample provider rather than from assay-based typing. The material from the prospective study consisted of cDNA or gDNA derived from T cells, B-cell-depleted T cells, or PBMCs. The dataset comprised deeply sampled blood TCRbeta repertoires from subjects exposed to, actively infected with, or recovered from COVID-19.

In the prospective study, participants were 18 to 89 years old, resided in about 25 geographic areas of the United States, and were enrolled through a virtual design. To assign participants to cohorts, the prospective study relied on clinical history that participants themselves reported in a screening survey and a study questionnaire. Exposed participants had been in contact, within 2 weeks of entering the study, with a person who had a PCR-confirmed or clinician-diagnosed case of COVID-19. Mobile phlebotomists in the prospective study collected whole blood, serum and a nasopharyngeal or oropharyngeal swab from every participant. Prospective study participants could optionally give additional blood draws and questionnaires over a roughly 2-month period. Prospective study blood samples were shipped either frozen or at room temperature before DNA extraction. TCRbeta CDR3 regions were amplified from genomic DNA by means of the immunoSEQ Assay, a bias-controlled multiplex PCR. The paper's processing steps were these. The number of nucleated cells in each sample was estimated from the amplification of reference gene primers within the assay. To quantify the absolute abundance of each unique TCRbeta CDR3 rearrangement, sequence reads were collapsed and filtered. Productive Simpson clonality was computed per sample as the square root of Simpson's diversity index over productive rearrangements. The source is immuneACCESS, and TCRdb retained only in-frame sequences with V and J called. Part of the clones is not carried over; for the studies checked, unresolved V genes explain less than half of this, and the remainder is unexplained. V, J and clone size were drawn from that table, and D and trimming were deduced from the DNA. The sample profile shows roughly 240,000 clones; just under 90% of them were found once. The ten most abundant clones make up about 0.95% of the sample.

Study-wide findings and limitations: How much clinical and demographic metadata was included differed by source and by participant, and the metadata was provided uncurated.

The CDR3 measures 14 amino acids from cysteine to phenylalanine. Solely the CDR3 DNA is kept, with 42 bases framed from the first base. The germline V gene sets CDR1 to SGHAT and CDR2 to FQNNGV. V lost 4 bases and J lost 8 bases, and the count of bases not matched to a germline gene is 4. The V and J genes are TRBV11-2 and TRBJ1-4; 10 of the junction bases match TRBD1. Sequencing was done on a sample of PBMCs or T cells enriched from blood (not recorded which). This TCR derives from a man aged 45-60 years who had been exposed to COVID-19. The bases are TGTGCCAGCAGCTCCGGGGACAGGGGCGAAAAACTGTTTTTT. This translates into CASSSGDRGEKLFF. The full variable domain, completed from the reference TRBV11-2 and TRBJ1-4 proteins outside the CDR3, reads EAGVAQSPRYKIIEKRQSVAFWCNPISGHATLYWYQQILGQGPKLLIQFQNNGVVDDSQLPKDRFSAERLKGVDSTLKIQPAKLEDSAVYLCASSSGDRGEKLFFGSGTQLSVL.